This T cell receptor beta chain was profiled in a study of response to subunit inactivated influenza vaccine. MiXCR was run by TCRdb on the RT-PCR reads, yielding one entry per CDR3 protein. The sample holds around 750,000 distinct CDR3 sequences, 21% seen once. Study-wide results and caveats: A suggestion made by the authors is that each seasonal influenza vaccination recruits few new T cells.

This clonotype came up many times. What it recognizes is unknown. This material consisted of PBMCs from blood, taken more than 4 days after vaccination. The receptor's source is a middle-aged man who received an inactivated influenza vaccine.

The CDR3 region is CSVPGQGTYEQYF. The CDR3 DNA is TGCAGCGTCCCGGGACAGGGGACTTACGAGCAGTACTTC. This chain uses TRBV20-1 with TRBJ2-7; TRBD1 aligns across 10 bases. The CDR3 has 13 residues. Germline loops: CDR1 DFQATT, CDR2 SNEGSKA (reference sequence).